The next 5 T cell receptor beta chains were all read from a single sample in a study of patients and donors after allogeneic stem cell transplantation. TCRdb reprocessed the RT-PCR reads with MiXCR, giving one entry per CDR3 protein. The repertoire holds about 87,000 distinct CDR3 sequences, with approximately 5% as singletons. Sequencing was performed on blood, either unsorted or a sorted T cell fraction (not recorded which). The receptors here all came from a human donor who was either an allogeneic HSCT recipient or a stem cell or donor lymphocyte infusion donor (not recorded which). It is not recorded whose cells these are; they may come from a transplant donor.

This clonotype was observed at least ten times. The gene calls are TRBV4-1 and TRBJ2-5, with D perhaps matching TRBD1 (6 bases). With 4 bases removed from V and 4 bases from J, the gap between germline ends came to 10 bases. Germline V lookup: CDR1 MGHRA, CDR2 YSYEKL. CDR3 length: 13 residues. The CDR3 sequence is CASSRLGAETQYF. CDR3 bases: TGCGCCAGCAGCCGGTTGGGGGCAGAGACCCAGTACTTC.

CDR3 sequence (DNA): TGCGCCAGCAGCTTGCGTGACGGAGCAACTAATGAAAAACTGTTTTTT. It encodes CASSLRDGATNEKLFF. The chain employs TRBV5-1 and TRBJ1-4; D is undetermined. This CDR3 is built from 16 residues. Trimming removed 1 base from V and 0 bases from J, with 10 bases in between. The germline V gene encodes CDR1 SGHRS and CDR2 YFSETQ.

At least ten counts were recorded for this clonotype. The chain has TRBV28 and TRBJ2-7, with 10 bases that match TRBD2. The V and J ends lost 4 bases and 3 bases, in that order; junction bases with no gene match: 6. The CDR3 sequence is 15 residues long. Germline V gene data show CDR1 as MDHEN and CDR2 as SYDVKM. The chain's CDR3 is CASSSPGLADYEQYF. Written as DNA, the CDR3 is TGTGCCAGCAGTTCCCCAGGACTAGCGGACTACGAGCAGTACTTC.

This clonotype was seen at least ten times. J is TRBJ2-3 and V is TRBV29-1; 10 nucleotides line up with TRBD2. Germline V gene data show CDR1 as SQVTM and CDR2 as ANQGSEA. Unmatched junction bases numbered 3, after V lost 5 bases and J lost 1 base. The length of the CDR3 is 14 residues. The CDR3: CSVSLAGGTDTQYF. The CDR3 bases are TGCAGCGTTAGCCTAGCGGGGGGCACAGATACGCAGTATTTT.

This clonotype is labeled as medium-sized. CDR3 region: CSARSSGRGGTDTQYF. CDR3 nucleotide sequence: TGCAGTGCTAGATCATCCGGGCGGGGGGGCACAGATACGCAGTATTTT. V is TRBV20-1 and J is TRBJ2-3, with 8 bases lining up with TRBD2. With 2 bases clipped from V and 1 base from J, the junction kept 8 bases outside the gene matches. CDR1 is DFQATT, CDR2 SNEGSKA, per germline (reference sequence). The CDR3 covers 16 residues.